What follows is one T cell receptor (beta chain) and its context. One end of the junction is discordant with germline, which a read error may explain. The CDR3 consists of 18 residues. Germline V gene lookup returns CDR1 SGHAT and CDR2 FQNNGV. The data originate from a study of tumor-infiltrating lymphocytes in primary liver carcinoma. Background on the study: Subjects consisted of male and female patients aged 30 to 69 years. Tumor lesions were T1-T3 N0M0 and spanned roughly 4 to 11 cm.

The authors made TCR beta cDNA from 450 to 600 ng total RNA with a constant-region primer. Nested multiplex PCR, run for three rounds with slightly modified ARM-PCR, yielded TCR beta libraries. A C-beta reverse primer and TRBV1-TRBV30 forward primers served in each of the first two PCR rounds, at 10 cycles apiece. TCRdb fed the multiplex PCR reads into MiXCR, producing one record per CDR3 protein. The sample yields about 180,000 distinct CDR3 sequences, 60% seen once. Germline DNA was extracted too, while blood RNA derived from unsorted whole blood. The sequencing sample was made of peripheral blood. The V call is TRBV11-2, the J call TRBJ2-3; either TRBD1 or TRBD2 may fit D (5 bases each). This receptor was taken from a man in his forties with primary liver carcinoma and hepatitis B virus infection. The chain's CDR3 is CTSSLLIRDGSFTDTQYF. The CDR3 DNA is TGTACCAGCAGCTTACTTATCCGGGACGGGTCTTTCACAGATACGCAGTATTTT.